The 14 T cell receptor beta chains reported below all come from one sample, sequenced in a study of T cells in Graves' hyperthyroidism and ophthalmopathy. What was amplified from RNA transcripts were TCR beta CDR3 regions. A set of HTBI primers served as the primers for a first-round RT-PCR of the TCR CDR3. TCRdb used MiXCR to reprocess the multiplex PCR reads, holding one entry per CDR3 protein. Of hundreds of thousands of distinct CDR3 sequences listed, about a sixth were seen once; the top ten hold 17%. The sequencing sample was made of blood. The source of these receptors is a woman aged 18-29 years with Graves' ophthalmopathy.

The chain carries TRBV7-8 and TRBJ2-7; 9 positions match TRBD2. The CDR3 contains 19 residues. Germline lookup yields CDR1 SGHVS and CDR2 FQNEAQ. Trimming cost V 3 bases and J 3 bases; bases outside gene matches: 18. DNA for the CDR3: TGTGCCAGCAGCTTTCAACGAACCAAGACTAGCGGAGAAGTCTACGAGCAGTACTTC. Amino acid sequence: CASSFQRTKTSGEVYEQYF.

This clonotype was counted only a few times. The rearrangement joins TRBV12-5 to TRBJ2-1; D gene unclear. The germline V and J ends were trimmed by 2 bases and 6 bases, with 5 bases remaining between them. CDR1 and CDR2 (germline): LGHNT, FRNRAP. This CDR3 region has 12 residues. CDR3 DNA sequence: TGTGCTAGTGGTTTGTTTTCCAATGAGCAGTTCTTC. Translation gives CASGLFSNEQFF.

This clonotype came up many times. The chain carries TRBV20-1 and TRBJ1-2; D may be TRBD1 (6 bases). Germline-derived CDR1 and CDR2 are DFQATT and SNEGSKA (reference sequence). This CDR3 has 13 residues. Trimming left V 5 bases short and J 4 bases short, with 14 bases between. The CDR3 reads CSAEDRGAYGYTF. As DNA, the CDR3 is TGCAGTGCTGAGGACAGAGGAGCCTATGGCTACACCTTC.

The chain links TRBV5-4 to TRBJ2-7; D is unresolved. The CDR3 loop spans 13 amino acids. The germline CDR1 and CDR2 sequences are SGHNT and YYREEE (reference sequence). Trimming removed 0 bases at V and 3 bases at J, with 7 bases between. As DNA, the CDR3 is TGTGCCAGCAGCTTGGCCGTGCTCTACGAGCAGTACTTC. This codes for CASSLAVLYEQYF.

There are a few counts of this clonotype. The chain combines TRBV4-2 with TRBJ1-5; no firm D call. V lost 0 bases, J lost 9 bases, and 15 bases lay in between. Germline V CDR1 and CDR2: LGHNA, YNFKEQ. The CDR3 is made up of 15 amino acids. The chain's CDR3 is CASSQDLQAIGPQHF. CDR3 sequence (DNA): TGTGCCAGCAGCCAAGATCTTCAGGCCATTGGGCCCCAGCATTTT.

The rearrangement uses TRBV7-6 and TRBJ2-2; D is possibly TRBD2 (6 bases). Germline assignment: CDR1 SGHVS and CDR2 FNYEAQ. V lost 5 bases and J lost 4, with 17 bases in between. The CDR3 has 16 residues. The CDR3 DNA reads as TGTGCCAGCAGCCCGGGGACCGGCGGGGCCACCGGGGAGCTGTTTTTT. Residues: CASSPGTGGATGELFF. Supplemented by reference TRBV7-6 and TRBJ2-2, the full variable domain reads GAGVSQSPRYKVTKRGQDVALRCDPISGHVSLYWYRQALGQGPEFLTYFNYEAQQDKSGLPNDRFSAERPEGSISTLTIQRTEQRDSAMYRCASSPGTGGATGELFFGEGSRLTVL.

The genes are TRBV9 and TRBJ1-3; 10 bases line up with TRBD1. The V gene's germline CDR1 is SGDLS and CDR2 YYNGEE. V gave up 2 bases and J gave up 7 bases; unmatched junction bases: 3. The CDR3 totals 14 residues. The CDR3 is CASSVPGQGNTIYF. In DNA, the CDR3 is TGTGCCAGCAGCGTTCCGGGACAGGGGAACACCATATATTTT.

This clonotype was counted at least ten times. The CDR3 bases are TGTGCCAGCAGTTTCACGGGGGGGCCCTACGAGCAGTACTTC. As protein: CASSFTGGPYEQYF. The genes are TRBV12-3 or TRBV12-4 and TRBJ2-7; 8 nucleotides line up with TRBD2. With V trimmed by 3 bases and J by 2 bases, 3 bases remained unmatched. This CDR3 spans 14 amino acids.

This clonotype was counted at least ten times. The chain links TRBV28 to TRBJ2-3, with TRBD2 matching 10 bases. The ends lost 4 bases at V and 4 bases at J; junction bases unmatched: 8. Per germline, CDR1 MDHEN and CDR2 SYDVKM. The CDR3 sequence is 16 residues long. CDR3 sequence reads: CASSYSSGRAADTQYF. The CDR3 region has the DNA TGTGCCAGCAGTTACTCCAGCGGGAGGGCGGCAGATACGCAGTATTTT.

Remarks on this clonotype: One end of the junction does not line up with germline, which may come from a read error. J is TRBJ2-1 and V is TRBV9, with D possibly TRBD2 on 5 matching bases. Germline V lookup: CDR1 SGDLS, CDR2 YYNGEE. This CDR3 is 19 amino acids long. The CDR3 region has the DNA TGTGCCAGCAGCGTAGAGGCGAGGGCTAACTCTTACTCCTGCAATGAGCAGTTCTTC. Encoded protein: CASSVEARANSYSCNEQFF.

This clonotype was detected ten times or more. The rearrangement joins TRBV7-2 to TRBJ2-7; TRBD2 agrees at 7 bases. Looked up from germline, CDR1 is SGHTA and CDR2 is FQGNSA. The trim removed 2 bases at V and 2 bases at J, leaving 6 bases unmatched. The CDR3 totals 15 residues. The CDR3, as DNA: TGTGCCAGCAGCTTAAAGTCTAGCGGAACCTACGAGCAGTACTTC. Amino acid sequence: CASSLKSSGTYEQYF.

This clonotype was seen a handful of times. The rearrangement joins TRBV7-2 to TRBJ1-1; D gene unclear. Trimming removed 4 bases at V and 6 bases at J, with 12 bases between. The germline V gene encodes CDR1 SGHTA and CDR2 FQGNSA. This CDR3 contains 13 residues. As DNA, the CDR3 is TGTGCCAGCAGCTCTGGGTTAAGGCCTGAAGCTTTCTTT. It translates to CASSSGLRPEAFF.

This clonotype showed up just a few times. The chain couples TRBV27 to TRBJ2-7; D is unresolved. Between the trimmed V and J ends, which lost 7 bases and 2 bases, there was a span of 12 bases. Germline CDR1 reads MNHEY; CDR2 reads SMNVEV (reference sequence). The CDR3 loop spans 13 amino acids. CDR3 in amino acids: CASTARGAYEQYF. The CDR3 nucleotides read TGTGCCAGCACGGCGCGCGGAGCCTACGAGCAGTACTTC.

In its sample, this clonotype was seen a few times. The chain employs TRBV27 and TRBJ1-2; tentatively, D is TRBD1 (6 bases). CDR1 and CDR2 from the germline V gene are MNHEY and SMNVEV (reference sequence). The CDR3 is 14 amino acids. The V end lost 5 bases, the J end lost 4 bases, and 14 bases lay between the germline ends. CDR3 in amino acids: CASSPGQNLYGYTF. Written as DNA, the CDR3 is TGTGCCAGCAGTCCCGGACAGAACCTCTATGGCTACACCTTC.